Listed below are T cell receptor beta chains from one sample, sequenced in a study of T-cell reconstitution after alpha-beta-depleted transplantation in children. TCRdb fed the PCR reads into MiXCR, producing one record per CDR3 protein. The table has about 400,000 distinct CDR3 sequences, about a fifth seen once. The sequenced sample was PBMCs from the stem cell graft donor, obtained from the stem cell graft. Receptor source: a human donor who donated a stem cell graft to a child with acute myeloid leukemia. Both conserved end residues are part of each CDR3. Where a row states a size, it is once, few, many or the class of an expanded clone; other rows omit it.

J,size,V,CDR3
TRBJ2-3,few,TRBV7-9,CASSLEGREITDTQYF
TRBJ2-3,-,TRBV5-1,CASSKGGLDTQYF
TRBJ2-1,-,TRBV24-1,CATSDLTSGLLDEQFF
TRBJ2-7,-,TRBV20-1,CSASGRTGGPFSYEQYF
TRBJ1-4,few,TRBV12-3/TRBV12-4,CASSFGEANEKLFF
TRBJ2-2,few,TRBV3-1,CASSQRTGELFF
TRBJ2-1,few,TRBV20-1,CSARTSGTPYSYNEQFF
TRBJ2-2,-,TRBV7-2,CASSLWTPNTGELFF
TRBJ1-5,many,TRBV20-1,CSAPGTANQPQHF
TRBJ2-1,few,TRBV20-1,CSARYTYNEQFF
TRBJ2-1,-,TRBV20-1,CSARSGTGSNEQFF
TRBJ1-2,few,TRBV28,CASSPAWADGYTF
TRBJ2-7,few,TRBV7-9,CASSLGGGPSSYEQYF
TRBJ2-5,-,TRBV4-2,CASSPAGGSGQGGRETQYF